This TCR beta chain was retrieved from a study of blood T cell repertoires in COVID-19. As for the study in general: Nucleic acid was either cDNA or gDNA, and it came from T cells, B-cell-depleted T cells, or PBMCs.

CDR3 size: 17 residues. V was clipped by 3 bases and J by 4 bases; unmatched bases: 7. CDR1 SGHNT and CDR2 YYREEE come from the germline V gene (reference sequence). Using immunoSEQ multiplex PCR, the repertoire was profiled, and TCRdb retains in-frame clones only, with some absent. The sample lists tens of thousands of clones, 70% to 90% occurring once. The J gene is TRBJ2-3, the V gene TRBV5-4, with 14 bases lining up with TRBD2. Sequencing was performed on peripheral blood. The sequence derives from a human donor in a cohort sampled during active COVID-19. CDR3 protein: CASSSGTSGRGADTQYF. CDR3 nucleotide sequence: TGTGCCAGCAGCTCCGGGACTAGCGGGAGAGGGGCAGATACGCAGTATTTT.